The T cell receptor (beta chain) under discussion was sequenced for a study of blood T cell repertoires in COVID-19. At the level of the study: Sites across the United States, Italy and Spain contributed samples from acute and convalescent COVID-19. PBMCs, B-cell-depleted T cells, or T cells were the source of the cDNA or gDNA that made up the material.

Original processing notes: The assay estimated nucleated cells by amplifying reference gene primers. Measured with immunoSEQ multiplex PCR; TCRdb has only the in-frame clones, and not every one. V, J and clone size derive from that table, while D and trimming were established from the DNA sequence. The table includes around 370,000 clones, around 91% detected once. The CDR3 covers 17 residues. J gave up 2 bases and V 5 bases, and 8 bases lay outside the gene matches. Germline V gene lookup returns CDR1 MNHNY and CDR2 SVGAGI (reference sequence). The receptor's source is a woman aged 18-30 years who had recovered from COVID-19. Sequenced: peripheral blood. The chain combines TRBV6-6 with TRBJ2-6; 8 positions match TRBD1. The CDR3 region is CASSRRDRSPGANVLTF. CDR3 nucleotide sequence: TGTGCCAGCAGTCGTCGGGACAGGTCCCCTGGGGCCAACGTCCTGACTTTC.